This entry concerns a single T cell receptor (beta chain). Its antigen is not known. These data belong to a study of post-analysis software for immune sequencing data. Notes on the study in general: Compared with controls, patients had more of 4 to 6 TRBV segments, including TRBV5-6, TRBV5-1 and TRBV20-1.

The authors incorporated unique molecular identifiers into the TCR beta cDNA libraries. TCRdb used MiXCR to reprocess the PCR reads, holding one entry per CDR3 protein. The sample consists of about 810,000 distinct CDR3 sequences, about 53% of them appearing once. V lost 4 bases and J lost 4, with 16 bases in between. This CDR3 has 14 amino acids. Germline loops: CDR1 SQVTM, CDR2 ANQGSEA. The sequenced material came from blood. The chain is built from TRBV29-1 and TRBJ1-1, with D possibly matching TRBD1 (6 bases). The TCR sequence derives from a girl aged 10 to 17 with multiple sclerosis. CDR3 in DNA: TGCAGCGTTGTCATGGGGGCGTATAGCACTGAAGCTTTCTTT. It encodes CSVVMGAYSTEAFF.